This T cell receptor (beta chain) was identified during a study of response to subunit inactivated influenza vaccine. Study observations and caveats: That few new T cells are recruited by each seasonal influenza vaccination was the authors' suggestion.

Notes on this clonotype: What it binds is unknown.

The CDR3 is 18 amino acids. Between the trimmed V and J ends, which lost 2 bases and 0 bases, there was a span of 19 bases. CDR1 and CDR2 from the germline V gene are MNHEY and SVGAGI. TCRdb re-called the RT-PCR reads through MiXCR, storing one row per CDR3 protein. The sample yields approximately 500,000 distinct CDR3 sequences, around 13% seen once. This TCR derives from a middle-aged man who received an inactivated influenza vaccine. The gene calls are TRBV6-5 and TRBJ1-2, with D possibly TRBD1 on 5 matching bases. Here the sequenced sample was PBMCs from blood, taken roughly 6 weeks after vaccination. CDR3 residues: CASSYPTQAGPTNYGYTF. The DNA for the CDR3 is TGTGCCAGCAGTTACCCTACGCAGGCGGGGCCGACTAACTATGGCTACACCTTC.